The source of this TCR beta chain is a study of Ad26.COV2.S vaccination and SARS-CoV-2 variants. Study overall: Participants got Ad26.COV2.S intramuscularly, once or twice 56 days apart. Study results and limitations: Vaccine recipients showed a spike-specific TCR breadth that was higher than in placebo recipients. Total T cell responses were possibly underestimated by TCR breadth and depth analyses.

CDR3 size: 21 residues. In germline, CDR1 is MDHEN, CDR2 SYDVKM. The ends were cut back, 2 bases at V and 3 bases at J, with 32 bases in the middle. For this clone: Its antigen is as yet unknown.

Regarding treatment: 19 received Ad26.COV2.S at low or high dose, single or two shots; 5 received placebo; per-sample allocation not given. Collection of the samples took place on day 63 after the first injection of vaccine or placebo. Only in-frame clones appear in the TCRdb table, and some are missing; sequencing was by immunoSEQ multiplex PCR. The sample carries 300,000 to 450,000 clones, about 88% recorded once. The sample here was peripheral blood, taken in a trial of Ad26.COV2.S vaccine versus placebo. This chain connects TRBV28 to TRBJ2-7; D not certain. The TCR comes from a person between 18 and 60 years old who received the Ad26.COV2.S COVID-19 vaccine or a placebo. This chain's CDR3 is CASSLLPFERAGPMRVYEQYF. The CDR3 region has the DNA TGTGCCAGCAGTTTACTTCCTTTTGAAAGGGCTGGTCCAATGAGAGTCTACGAGCAGTACTTC.